The 27 T cell receptor beta chains below all came from one sample that was sequenced in a study of tumor-infiltrating lymphocytes in primary liver carcinoma. Blood RNA came from unsorted whole blood; germline DNA was also extracted. Synthesis of TCR beta cDNA was carried out from about 0.55 ug total RNA with a constant-region primer. The TCR beta library was amplified through three nested multiplex PCR rounds in a modified ARM-PCR procedure. Rounds one and two of PCR, each of approximately 11 cycles, were primed with TRBV1-TRBV30 forward primers and a C-beta reverse primer. TCRdb reprocessed the multiplex PCR reads via MiXCR and lists one record per CDR3 protein. The table shows about 180,000 distinct CDR3 sequences, with roughly 60% occurring only once. The sequenced sample was peripheral blood. The source of these receptors is a man aged 35 to 55 with primary liver carcinoma and hepatitis B virus infection.

This clonotype occurred a few times. The chain uses TRBV6-6 and TRBJ2-3, with a weak D call TRBD1 (6 bases). This CDR3 region has 13 residues. Trimming pared 3 bases from V and 4 bases from J, leaving 8 bases between. In germline, CDR1 is MNHNY, CDR2 SVGAGI (reference sequence). The CDR3 nucleotides are TGTGCCAGCAGTTATTACAGGGCAGATACGCAGTATTTT. Protein sequence: CASSYYRADTQYF.

The chain combines TRBV6-6 with TRBJ2-5; 8 bases align to TRBD2. V dropped 2 bases and J dropped 5; count of bases not matched to a gene: 13. The CDR3 contains 17 residues. Germline CDR1 and CDR2: MNHNY and SVGAGI (reference sequence). The CDR3 sequence: CASSYILSSGSQETQYF. The CDR3 nucleotides are TGTGCCAGCAGTTACATCCTCTCCAGCGGGAGCCAGGAGACCCAGTACTTC.

In regard to this clonotype: A junction boundary mismatches the germline segment, possibly from a read error. This sequence joins TRBV7-8 and TRBJ2-7; D not certain. Germline V gives CDR1 SGHVS, CDR2 FQNEAQ. The CDR3 has 14 amino acids. CDR3 protein: CASSLEISPYERYF. Here the CDR3 DNA reads TGTGCCAGCAGCCTAGAGATAAGCCCCTACGAGCGGTACTTC. Using reference TRBV7-8 and TRBJ2-7 for the parts outside the CDR3, the full variable domain is GAGVSQSPRYKVAKRGQDVALRCDPISGHVSLFWYQQALGQGPEFLTYFQNEAQLDKSGLPSDRFFAERPEGSVSTLKIQRTQQEDSAVYLCASSLEISPYERYFGPGTRLTVT.

The chain joins TRBV2 to TRBJ2-3; D unresolved. There are 12 residues in the CDR3. Trimming left V 8 bases short and J 0 bases short, with 6 bases between. From germline, CDR1 is SNHLY and CDR2 FYNNEI. This chain's CDR3 is CASRGSTDTQYF. DNA of the CDR3: TGTGCCAGCCGCGGAAGCACAGATACGCAGTATTTT.

A word on this clonotype: This may be a read error, as it is one base from a much larger clone. It is likely a read error, because the conserved phenylalanine at the end of the CDR3 is missing. The chain combines TRBV29-1 with TRBJ2-1; D remains unclear. With 4 bases removed from V and 6 bases from J, the gap between germline ends came to 4 bases. The germline gives CDR1 SQVTM, CDR2 ANQGSEA. The length of the CDR3 is 10 residues. CDR3 region: CSVGVNEQFL. The CDR3 DNA sequence: TGCAGCGTTGGGGTCAATGAGCAGTTCCTC.

This clonotype showed up many times. The chain has TRBV11-3 and TRBJ2-7; D may be TRBD1 (6 bases). V lost 5 bases and J lost 7, with 18 bases in between. The V gene's germline CDR1 is SGHNT and CDR2 YENEEA. This CDR3 comprises 14 residues. CDR3 sequence reads: CASSTGITGSEQYF. For the CDR3, the DNA is TGTGCCAGCAGCACAGGGATAACAGGGTCGGAGCAGTACTTC.

Concerning this clonotype: The junction shows a germline mismatch at one end, possibly a read error. This rearrangement joins TRBV6-1 to TRBJ1-5, with D unresolved. This CDR3 is 16 amino acids long. CDR1 and CDR2 (germline): MNHNS, SASEGT. CDR3 nucleotide sequence: TGTACCAGCAGTGAAACTACACCCGATAGCAATCGGCCCCAGCATTTT. It yields the protein CTSSETTPDSNRPQHF.

This clonotype was counted only a few times. The CDR3 is CASGENIQYF. DNA for the CDR3: TGTGCCAGCGGGGAAAACATTCAGTACTTC. The chain recombines TRBV6-1 with TRBJ2-4, with D hard to call. This CDR3 has 10 residues. Trimming shortened V by 8 bases and J by 5 bases, and 4 bases separated the two germline ends. Germline CDR1 is MNHNS and CDR2 is SASEGT.

This clonotype was found a few times. V gene TRBV12-3 or TRBV12-4 combines with J gene TRBJ2-7; possibly TRBD1 for D (6 bases). Trimming pared 6 bases from V and 0 bases from J, leaving 6 bases between. The CDR3 contains 12 residues. The CDR3 region has the DNA TGTGCCAGCAGAGGGGGCTCCTACGAGCAGTACTTC. Its protein is CASRGGSYEQYF.

A remark on this clonotype: At one end the junction does not follow the germline gene, possibly because of a read error. This chain joins TRBV12-3 or TRBV12-4 and TRBJ2-7, with 11 bases aligning to TRBD2. The CDR3 consists of 15 residues. The CDR3 DNA is TGTACCAGCAGTCTTAGCGGGAGGGCCCTCTACGAGCAGTACTTC. As protein: CTSSLSGRALYEQYF.

Details on this clonotype: This may be a read error: a much more frequent sequence differs by one nucleotide. The J gene is TRBJ2-7, the V gene TRBV11-2; 8 nucleotides agree with TRBD1. Germline CDR1 is SGHAT and CDR2 is FQNNGV. The ends lost 4 bases at V and 2 bases at J; junction bases unmatched: 10. There are 16 residues in the CDR3. The CDR3 coding sequence is TGTGCCAGCAGCTCCGCCAGGACAGGGAGCCCCTACGAGCAGTACTTC. Amino acids: CASSSARTGSPYEQYF.

The chain is built from TRBV11-2 and TRBJ2-1; 7 bases are a match to TRBD2. Germline trimming cut 1 base from V and 9 bases from J; bases unmatched to any gene: 15. Germline V gene lookup returns CDR1 SGHAT and CDR2 FQNNGV. The CDR3 is 17 residues long. CDR3 sequence: CASSLGGIGRSDGEQFF. CDR3 bases: TGTGCCAGCAGCTTAGGGGGTATCGGGAGGTCAGACGGTGAGCAGTTCTTC.

In the case of this clonotype: A much larger clonotype is one base distant, so this may be a read error. The V call is TRBV11-2, the J call TRBJ2-7; D is possibly TRBD1 (6 bases). Germline V gives CDR1 SGHAT, CDR2 FQNNGV. CDR3 length: 16 amino acids. The V end lost 4 bases, the J end lost 0 bases, and 16 bases lay between the germline ends. The CDR3 sequence is CASSSASTGSSYEQYF. CDR3 DNA sequence: TGTGCCAGCAGCTCCGCCAGTACAGGGAGCTCCTACGAGCAGTACTTC.

This clonotype was recorded a few times. The J gene is TRBJ2-7, the V gene TRBV6-1; D is possibly TRBD1 (5 bases). The CDR3 runs 15 residues. V was clipped by 9 bases and J by 0 bases, with 18 bases between them. CDR1 and CDR2 (germline): MNHNS, SASEGT. The CDR3 loop reads CARQTKGRDSYEQYF. The CDR3 DNA is TGTGCCAGACAAACTAAAGGCAGGGACTCCTACGAGCAGTACTTC.

Points on this clonotype: At one of its ends the junction is not consistent with the germline gene, which may arise from a read error. Here the CDR3 DNA reads TGCAGCGTTGTCGAGACAGGGGACCACTATGACTACACCTTC. Encoded protein: CSVVETGDHYDYTF. J is TRBJ1-2 and V is TRBV29-1, with 8 positions matching TRBD1. The CDR3 is 14 amino acids. Germline CDR1 and CDR2: SQVTM and ANQGSEA.

This clonotype was found a few times. The chain has TRBV24-1 and TRBJ2-1; perhaps TRBD2 as D (5 bases). Trimming removed 9 bases from V and 7 bases from J, with 15 bases in between. CDR3 length: 13 residues. CDR1 and CDR2 (germline): KGHDR, SFDVKD. The DNA of the CDR3 is TGTGCCACCCAAATGGGAGCTCGGAATGAGCAGTTCTTC. Protein product: CATQMGARNEQFF.

J is TRBJ2-3 and V is TRBV7-9; perhaps TRBD2 as D (6 bases). V lost 3 bases to trimming and J lost 8 bases, with 18 bases between them. The CDR3 sequence is 15 residues long. Germline CDR1 SEHNR, CDR2 FQNEAQ (reference sequence). CDR3 in DNA: TGTGCCAGCAGCTTGAGCCTCTCTCAGGGAGGTACGCAGTATTTT. Translated: CASSLSLSQGGTQYF.

CDR3 bases: TGCAGCGTTGATAGGTCGGGGGAAAGTAGTCTTGAAAAACTGTTTTTT. It is translated as CSVDRSGESSLEKLFF. This rearrangement joins TRBV29-1 to TRBJ1-4; TRBD1 is a possible D gene (5 bases). The CDR3 has 16 residues. The V end was cut by 3 bases, the J end by 7 bases, with 21 bases between. Germline V gives CDR1 SQVTM, CDR2 ANQGSEA.

With respect to this clonotype: Being one base from a much bigger clone, this may be a read error. V usage is TRBV29-1 and J usage is TRBJ2-3; D is unresolved. V lost 7 bases to trimming and J lost 5 bases, with 7 bases between them. The CDR3 runs to 10 residues. Germline CDR1 is SQVTM and CDR2 is ANQGSEA. CDR3 nucleotides: TGCAGCGGGAAGGAAGATACGCAGTATTTT. Amino acids: CSGKEDTQYF.

To note about this clonotype: A read error may explain this, as a much larger clone is one base away. Since the CDR3 does not end with the conserved phenylalanine or tryptophan, this likely comes from a read error. V usage is TRBV29-1 and J usage is TRBJ2-1; 9 bases match TRBD1. V shed 7 bases, J shed 9 bases, and the junction held 10 bases outside the gene matches. Germline CDR1 reads SQVTM; CDR2 reads ANQGSEA. This CDR3 is built from 13 residues. CDR3 bases: TGCAGCGCCTCCGGGACAGGGTCCCCTGAGCAGTTCTTG. It codes for CSASGTGSPEQFL.

The sample holds a few counts of this clonotype. CDR3: CASSYSGTPYNEQFF. For the CDR3, the DNA is TGTGCCAGCAGTTACTCCGGGACTCCTTACAATGAGCAGTTCTTC. The chain combines TRBV6-5 with TRBJ2-1; possibly TRBD2 for D (6 bases). V was trimmed by 0 bases and J by 4 bases, leaving 10 bases between them. Germline V CDR1 and CDR2: MNHEY, SVGAGI. The CDR3 consists of 15 residues.

On this clonotype: It may be a read error: a sequence one base away is much more abundant. This likely comes from a read error, as the CDR3 has no conserved phenylalanine or tryptophan at its end. The chain couples TRBV6-1 to TRBJ2-1; possibly TRBD1 or TRBD2 for D (7 bases each). This CDR3 spans 13 amino acids. V gave up 4 bases and J gave up 9 bases, with 13 bases separating them. Germline V gene sequence: CDR1 MNHNS, CDR2 SASEGT. The CDR3 spells CASSATGEGEQFS. The CDR3 DNA reads TGTGCCAGCAGTGCCACAGGGGAGGGTGAGCAGTTCTCC.

This chain uses TRBV6-1 with TRBJ2-2; D is unresolved. V gave up 8 bases and J gave up 5 bases, with 6 bases separating them. This CDR3 region has 11 residues. The germline gives CDR1 MNHNS, CDR2 SASEGT. The chain's CDR3 is CASLGTGELFF. The DNA for the CDR3 is TGTGCCAGCCTAGGGACCGGGGAGCTGTTTTTT.

This clonotype was detected only a few times. V usage is TRBV6-7 and J usage is TRBJ1-5; 9 positions match TRBD1. TRBV6-7 is assigned to the ORF class and has an uncertain function. Losses at the gene ends were 7 bases for V and 5 bases for J; bases not matched to a gene: 6. The CDR3 totals 14 residues. The CDR3 sequence is CASIPRTGDQPQHF. CDR3 in DNA: TGTGCCAGCATTCCCCGGACAGGGGATCAGCCCCAGCATTTT.

Details on this clonotype: The germline gene is not matched at one end of the junction; a read error may be the cause. J is TRBJ2-7 and V is TRBV11-1; D is unresolved. From germline, CDR1 is SGHAT and CDR2 FQDESV (reference sequence). The CDR3 loop spans 14 amino acids. CDR3 DNA: TGTGCCAGCAGTTTGGATGGCAGGAGCTACGAGCAGTGCTTC. Translating it yields CASSLDGRSYEQCF.

The chain carries TRBV29-1 and TRBJ1-1; maybe TRBD1 (5 bases). V shed 6 bases and J shed 6 bases, with 14 bases lying between them. In germline, CDR1 is SQVTM, CDR2 ANQGSEA. This CDR3 has 12 amino acids. CDR3 sequence: CSVLEGRPEAFF. The CDR3 DNA is TGCAGCGTCCTCGAGGGGAGGCCTGAAGCTTTCTTT.

With respect to this clonotype: Compared with germline, one end of the junction differs, possibly owing to a read error. The V and J genes are TRBV11-1 and TRBJ2-2; a weak D match, TRBD2 (5 bases). This CDR3 contains 13 residues. The germline V gene encodes CDR1 SGHAT and CDR2 FQDESV (reference sequence). The CDR3 loop reads CASSWSTTGELFF. The CDR3, as DNA: TGTGCCAGCAGCTGGAGTACTACCGGGGAACTGTTTTTT.